The rows below give T cell receptor beta chains drawn from one sample of a study of control samples from healthy donors and cancer patients. Using immunoSEQ multiplex PCR, the repertoire was profiled, and TCRdb retains in-frame clones only, with some absent. The table includes about 18,000 clones, around four fifths detected once. Sequences were obtained from PBMCs. Receptors were obtained from a woman aged 65 to 85 with lung cancer. Both conserved end residues are part of each CDR3. The D gene is left open where the match is weak. Clone size is shown for a subset of rows, as once, few, many or a class of expanded clone.

V: TRBV5-6; J: TRBJ1-6; D: -; size: few; DNA: TGTGCCAGCAGCTTAGGAAGGTTTGATTCACCCCTCCACTTT; CDR3: CASSLGRFDSPLHF
V: TRBV29-1; J: TRBJ2-1; D: TRBD2; size: -; DNA: TGCAGCGTTGAACGGGGCCTAGCGGGACTCAATGAGCAGTTCTTC; CDR3: CSVERGLAGLNEQFF
V: TRBV7-9; J: TRBJ2-1; D: TRBD1; size: -; DNA: TGTGCCAGCAGCCCCCGGACAGGGTTTAGGGTCGATGAGCAGTTCTTC; CDR3: CASSPRTGFRVDEQFF
V: TRBV9; J: TRBJ2-3; D: -; size: -; DNA: TGTGCCAGCAGCGTTTTAAGAGGCGGCTACACAGATACGCAGTATTTT; CDR3: CASSVLRGGYTDTQYF
V: TRBV29-1; J: TRBJ2-2; D: -; size: once; DNA: TGCAGCGTGCCGAAGCAGACGAACACCGGGGAGCTGTTTTTT; CDR3: CSVPKQTNTGELFF
V: TRBV12-3/TRBV12-4; J: TRBJ2-5; D: -; size: -; DNA: TGTGCCAGCAGTTCGTCGGGGGAGACCCAGTACTTC; CDR3: CASSSSGETQYF
V: TRBV5-6; J: TRBJ2-3; D: -; size: -; DNA: TGTGCCAGCAGCTTGTTGGCGGGAAGGGGAACAGATACGCAGTATTTT; CDR3: CASSLLAGRGTDTQYF
V: TRBV2; J: TRBJ1-1; D: TRBD1; size: -; DNA: TGTGCCAGCAGCCCGGACAGGGGTTCGAACACTGAAGCTTTCTTT; CDR3: CASSPDRGSNTEAFF
V: TRBV4-3; J: TRBJ2-3; D: -; size: -; DNA: TGCGCCAGCAGCCAAGATATTAACACAGATACGCAGTATTTT; CDR3: CASSQDINTDTQYF
V: TRBV19; J: TRBJ1-1; D: -; size: -; DNA: TGTGCCAGTAGTATAGATAGCACCCCAGTCACTGAAGCTTTCTTT; CDR3: CASSIDSTPVTEAFF
V: TRBV7-3; J: TRBJ2-5; D: -; size: -; DNA: TGTGCCAGCAGCCCTACGGGATTGCAAGAGACCCAGTACTTC; CDR3: CASSPTGLQETQYF
V: TRBV30; J: TRBJ1-1; D: -; size: -; DNA: TGTGCCTGGAGTGGTATAAGGGAGGCTTTCTTT; CDR3: CAWSGIREAFF
V: TRBV5-1; J: TRBJ2-5; D: -; size: once; DNA: TGCGCCAGCAGCCCGGGACCGAACCCTAAAGAGACCCAGTACTTC; CDR3: CASSPGPNPKETQYF
V: TRBV24-1; J: TRBJ2-4; D: -; size: -; DNA: TGTGCCACCAGTGAGCCCGGACAAAGCCAAAACATTCAGTACTTC; CDR3: CATSEPGQSQNIQYF
V: TRBV19; J: TRBJ1-5; D: TRBD1; size: -; DNA: TGTGCCAGTAGTATCGACACAGGGGATTATCAGCCCCAGCATTTT; CDR3: CASSIDTGDYQPQHF
V: TRBV10-3; J: TRBJ1-2; D: -; size: -; DNA: TGTGCCATCAGTGATGGGGGGGGAGACTATGGCTACACCTTC; CDR3: CAISDGGGDYGYTF
V: TRBV9; J: TRBJ2-1; D: TRBD2; size: -; DNA: TGTGCCAGCAGCGGTCGACTAGCGGGAGGGCCCCGGGGCAATGAGCAGTTCTTC; CDR3: CASSGRLAGGPRGNEQFF
V: TRBV4-1; J: TRBJ2-7; D: TRBD1; size: -; DNA: TGCGCCAGCTCACCGGGACAGAGACCTTACGAGCAGTACTTC; CDR3: CASSPGQRPYEQYF
V: TRBV6-2/TRBV6-3; J: TRBJ1-2; D: -; size: -; DNA: TGTGCCAGCAGTTTCGGACAGAACTATGGCTACACCTTC; CDR3: CASSFGQNYGYTF
V: TRBV12-5; J: TRBJ2-7; D: TRBD1; size: -; DNA: TGTGCTAGTGGTTTGGACAGGGGTTACGAGCAGTACTTC; CDR3: CASGLDRGYEQYF
V: TRBV6-4; J: TRBJ1-1; D: -; size: few; DNA: TGTGCCAGCAGATCACAGGGGAACACTGAAGCTTTCTTT; CDR3: CASRSQGNTEAFF
V: TRBV7-8; J: TRBJ1-1; D: -; size: -; DNA: TGTGCCAGCAGCCTAGAACTTAACACTGAAGCTTTCTTT; CDR3: CASSLELNTEAFF
V: TRBV10-3; J: TRBJ2-5; D: -; size: few; DNA: TGTGCCATCAGTGATCGAGGGAGCCAAGAGACCCAGTACTTC; CDR3: CAISDRGSQETQYF
V: TRBV29-1; J: TRBJ2-7; D: TRBD1; size: -; DNA: TGCAGCGTTGAAGTCGGACAGGGCTACGAGCAGTACTTC; CDR3: CSVEVGQGYEQYF
V: TRBV7-9; J: TRBJ1-5; D: -; size: -; DNA: TGTGCCAGCAGCTTCCGCACTCAGCCCCAGCATTTT; CDR3: CASSFRTQPQHF
V: TRBV28; J: TRBJ2-2; D: -; size: -; DNA: TGTGCCAGCAGTTTATCGGACACCGGGGAGCTGTTTTTT; CDR3: CASSLSDTGELFF
V: TRBV5-1; J: TRBJ2-6; D: -; size: once; DNA: TGCGCCAGCAGCTTGGAGGGGATTGGGGCCAACGTCCTGACTTTC; CDR3: CASSLEGIGANVLTF
V: TRBV19; J: TRBJ2-3; D: -; size: -; DNA: TGTGCCAGTAGTAGCTCAGACAGAACAGATACGCAGTATTTT; CDR3: CASSSSDRTDTQYF
V: TRBV10-3; J: TRBJ2-5; D: TRBD1; size: -; DNA: TGTGCCATCAGTGAGGGGACAGGGCGAGAGACCCAGTACTTC; CDR3: CAISEGTGRETQYF
V: TRBV7-2; J: TRBJ2-7; D: TRBD1; size: -; DNA: TGTGCCAGCAGCTTAGGGGACAGTAACTCCTACGAGCAGTACTTC; CDR3: CASSLGDSNSYEQYF
V: TRBV18; J: TRBJ1-1; D: -; size: medium-sized; DNA: TGTGCCAGCTCACCAAGCCAGAACACTGAAGCTTTCTTT; CDR3: CASSPSQNTEAFF
V: TRBV28; J: TRBJ1-3; D: -; size: -; DNA: TGTGCCAGCAGTGGGACAGGAAACACCATATATTTT; CDR3: CASSGTGNTIYF
V: TRBV5-1; J: TRBJ2-3; D: TRBD1; size: -; DNA: TGCGCCAGCAGCTTCGGACAGGCCCCAGATACGCAGTATTTT; CDR3: CASSFGQAPDTQYF
V: TRBV10-3; J: TRBJ1-2; D: TRBD1; size: -; DNA: TGTGCCATCAGTGAGACCGACAGGGGATATGGCTACACCTTC; CDR3: CAISETDRGYGYTF
V: TRBV9; J: TRBJ2-1; D: TRBD2; size: -; DNA: TGTGCCAGCAGCATTTCGACTAGCGGGAGTTTCTATGAGCAGTTCTTC; CDR3: CASSISTSGSFYEQFF
V: TRBV7-3; J: TRBJ2-1; D: -; size: once; DNA: TGTGCCAGCAGCCCCAGTGACGGGCTAACCTACAATGAGCAGTTCTTC; CDR3: CASSPSDGLTYNEQFF
V: TRBV15; J: TRBJ2-7; D: TRBD2; size: -; DNA: TGTGCCACCACCGAGGGACTAGCGGGAACCTACGAGCAGTACTTC; CDR3: CATTEGLAGTYEQYF
V: TRBV4-3; J: TRBJ1-1; D: -; size: -; DNA: TGCGCCAGCAGCCAAGATTTTCAGGGACCGCATGAAGCTTTCTTT; CDR3: CASSQDFQGPHEAFF
V: TRBV7-9; J: TRBJ1-4; D: -; size: -; DNA: TGTGCCAGCAGCCCGGTCCCGGGGGCAACTAATGAAAAACTGTTTTTT; CDR3: CASSPVPGATNEKLFF
V: TRBV6-2/TRBV6-3; J: TRBJ1-1; D: -; size: -; DNA: TGTGCCAGCAGTTACGGAGGGTATCGCAACACTGAAGCTTTCTTT; CDR3: CASSYGGYRNTEAFF
V: TRBV6-5; J: TRBJ2-7; D: TRBD1; size: few; DNA: TGTGCCAGCAGTTTGACCCCGACAGGGGATGAGCAGTACTTC; CDR3: CASSLTPTGDEQYF
V: TRBV5-8; J: TRBJ1-2; D: -; size: medium-sized; DNA: TGTGCCAGCAGCTTGAAGAGAACATACTATGGCTACACCTTC; CDR3: CASSLKRTYYGYTF
V: TRBV5-1; J: TRBJ2-4; D: -; size: -; DNA: TGCGCCAGCAGCTTGGAGGACATTCAGTACTTC; CDR3: CASSLEDIQYF
V: TRBV9; J: TRBJ1-1; D: -; size: -; DNA: TGTGCCAGCACCGTAGGGGAGAACACTGAAGCTTTCTTT; CDR3: CASTVGENTEAFF
V: TRBV2; J: TRBJ2-7; D: TRBD2; size: -; DNA: TGTGCCAGCGGGGGGGCGGGAGGGCCGTCCGACGAGCAGTACTTC; CDR3: CASGGAGGPSDEQYF